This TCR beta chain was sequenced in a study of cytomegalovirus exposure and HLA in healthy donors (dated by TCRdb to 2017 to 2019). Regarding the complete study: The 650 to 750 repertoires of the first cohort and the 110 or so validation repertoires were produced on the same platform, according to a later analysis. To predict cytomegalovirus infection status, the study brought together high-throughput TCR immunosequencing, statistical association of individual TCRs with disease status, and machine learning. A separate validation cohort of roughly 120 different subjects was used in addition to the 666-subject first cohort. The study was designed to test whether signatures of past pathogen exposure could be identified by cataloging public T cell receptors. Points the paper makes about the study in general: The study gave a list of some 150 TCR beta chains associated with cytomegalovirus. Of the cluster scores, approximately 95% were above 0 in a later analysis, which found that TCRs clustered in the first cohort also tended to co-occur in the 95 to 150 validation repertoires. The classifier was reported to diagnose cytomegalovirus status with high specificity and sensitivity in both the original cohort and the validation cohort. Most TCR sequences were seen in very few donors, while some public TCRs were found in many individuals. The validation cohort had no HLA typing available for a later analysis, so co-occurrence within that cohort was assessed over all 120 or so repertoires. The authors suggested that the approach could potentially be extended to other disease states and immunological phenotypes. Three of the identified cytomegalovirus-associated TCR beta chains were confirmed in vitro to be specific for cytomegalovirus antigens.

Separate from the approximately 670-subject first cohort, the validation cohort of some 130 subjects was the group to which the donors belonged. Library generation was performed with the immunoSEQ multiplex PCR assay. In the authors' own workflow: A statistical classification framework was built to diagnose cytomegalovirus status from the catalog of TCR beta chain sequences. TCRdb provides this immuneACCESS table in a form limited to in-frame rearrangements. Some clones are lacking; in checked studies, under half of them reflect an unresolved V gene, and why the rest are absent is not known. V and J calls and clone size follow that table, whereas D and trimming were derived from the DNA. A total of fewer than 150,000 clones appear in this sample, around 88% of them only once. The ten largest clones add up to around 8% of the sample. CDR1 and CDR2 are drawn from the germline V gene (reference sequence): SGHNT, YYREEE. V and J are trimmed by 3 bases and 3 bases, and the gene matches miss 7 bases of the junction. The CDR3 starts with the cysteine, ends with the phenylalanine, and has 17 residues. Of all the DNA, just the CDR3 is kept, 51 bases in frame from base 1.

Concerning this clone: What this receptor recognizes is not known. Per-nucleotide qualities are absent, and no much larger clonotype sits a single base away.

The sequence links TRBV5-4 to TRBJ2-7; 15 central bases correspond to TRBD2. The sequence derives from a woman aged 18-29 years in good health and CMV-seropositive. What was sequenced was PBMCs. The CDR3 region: CASSSGLAGGYLYEQYF. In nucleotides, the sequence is TGTGCCAGCAGCTCCGGACTAGCGGGAGGGTATCTCTACGAGCAGTACTTC.